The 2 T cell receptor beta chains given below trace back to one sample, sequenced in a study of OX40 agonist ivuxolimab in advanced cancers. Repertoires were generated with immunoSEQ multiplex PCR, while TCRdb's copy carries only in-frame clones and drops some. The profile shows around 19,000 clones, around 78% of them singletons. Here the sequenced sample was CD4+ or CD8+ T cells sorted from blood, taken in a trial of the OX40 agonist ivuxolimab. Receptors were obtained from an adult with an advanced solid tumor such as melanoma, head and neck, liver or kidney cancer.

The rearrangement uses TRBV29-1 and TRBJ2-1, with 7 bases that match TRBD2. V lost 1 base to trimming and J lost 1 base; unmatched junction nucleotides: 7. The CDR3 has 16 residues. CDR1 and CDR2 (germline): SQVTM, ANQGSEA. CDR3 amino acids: CSVEGLGGRSYNEQFF. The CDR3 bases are TGCAGCGTTGAAGGGCTTGGCGGGAGATCCTACAATGAGCAGTTCTTC.

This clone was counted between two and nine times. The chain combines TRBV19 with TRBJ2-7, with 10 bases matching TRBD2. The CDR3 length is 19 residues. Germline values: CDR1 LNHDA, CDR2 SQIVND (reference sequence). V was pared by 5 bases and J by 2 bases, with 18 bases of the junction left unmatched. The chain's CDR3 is CASSSASGGASHNTYEQYF. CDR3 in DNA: TGTGCCAGTAGTTCGGCTAGCGGGGGTGCCTCACATAATACCTACGAGCAGTACTTC.